The subject of this entry is one T cell receptor beta chain. The protocol was immunoSEQ multiplex PCR, while the TCRdb copy is restricted to in-frame clones and leaves out a portion. Of over 150,000 clones detected, about 91% appear once; the ten largest clones hold around 2%. These data are taken from a study of control samples from healthy donors and cancer patients. This CDR3 has 15 residues. Germline lookup yields CDR1 MGHRA and CDR2 YSYEKL. Trimming took 2 bases from V and 3 from J; bases not matched to a gene: 6. The V call is TRBV4-1, the J call TRBJ2-7; 8 bases line up with TRBD2. The sample consisted of blood. This TCR was recovered from a woman in her forties in good health. CDR3 bases: TGCGCCAGCAGCCAAATACTAGCGGCGAACTACGAGCAGTACTTC. The encoded protein is CASSQILAANYEQYF.